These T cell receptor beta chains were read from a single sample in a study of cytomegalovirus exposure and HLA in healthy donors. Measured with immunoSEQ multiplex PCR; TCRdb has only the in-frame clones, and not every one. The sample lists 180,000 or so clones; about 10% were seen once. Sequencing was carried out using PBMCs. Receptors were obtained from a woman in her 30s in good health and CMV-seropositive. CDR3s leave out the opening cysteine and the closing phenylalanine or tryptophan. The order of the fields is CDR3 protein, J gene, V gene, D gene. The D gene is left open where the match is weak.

ASSAGLAGASTGELF TRBJ2-2 TRBV7-8 TRBD2
SVEVPGSGANVLT TRBJ2-6 TRBV29-1 .
ASSAWGRKIYNEQF TRBJ2-1 TRBV27 .
ASRPDRGSGGYT TRBJ1-2 TRBV5-1 TRBD1
SVEAGENYGYT TRBJ1-2 TRBV29-1 .
ASSLGGNSYEQY TRBJ2-7 TRBV11-1 .
ASSLGTGPKGYT TRBJ1-2 TRBV7-9 TRBD1
ASSTGTSGYNEQF TRBJ2-1 TRBV5-1 TRBD2
ASSHGAGDLNEQF TRBJ2-1 TRBV6-5 TRBD2
ASSLSGTSYEQY TRBJ2-7 TRBV5-1 .
ASSEWGVHEQY . TRBV25-1 .
ASSSGQGLNQPQH TRBJ1-5 TRBV5-1 TRBD1
AISARWDREPSDTEAF TRBJ1-1 TRBV10-3 TRBD1
ASSEMGRKAF TRBJ1-1 TRBV2 .
ASSRYSGVRDNEQF TRBJ2-1 TRBV5-1 .
ASSLDLDEQF TRBJ2-1 TRBV7-9 .
ASSWGTSSGANVLT TRBJ2-6 TRBV7-9 TRBD2
ASASVRTQY TRBJ2-5 TRBV6-6 .
ASSEFTGTSGRNSYNEQF TRBJ2-1 TRBV10-1 TRBD2
ASSAALSAQDGYT TRBJ1-2 TRBV9 .
ASSSPELATGELF TRBJ2-2 TRBV11-2 .
ASSASGGKETQY TRBJ2-5 TRBV7-2 TRBD2